These T cell receptor beta chains were read from a single sample in a study of regulatory T cells in long-lasting Graves disease. In TCRdb, the multiplex PCR reads were re-called with MiXCR into one record per CDR3 protein. The sample contains 300,000 to 500,000 distinct CDR3 sequences, 20% to 25% of which appear only once. Sample: peripheral blood mononuclear cells (PBMCs), taken when the disease was refractory, from a patient treated with antithyroid drugs. These receptors were collected from a female donor with Graves disease. Each CDR3 is given with its conserved first and last residue.

J | V | CDR3
TRBJ2-2 | TRBV6-1 | CASRARGTGELFF
TRBJ2-7 | TRBV6-2/TRBV6-3 | CASIKQGSHEQYF
TRBJ2-1 | TRBV20-1 | CSGDGTVNNEQFF
TRBJ2-5 | TRBV30 | CAWSGQILETQYF
TRBJ1-1 | TRBV7-2 | CASSLVGGTGGSETEAFF
TRBJ1-1 | TRBV5-1 | CASSDGRGEAFF
TRBJ1-2 | TRBV6-1 | CASTLYREDYGYTF
TRBJ2-7 | TRBV7-9 | CASSLTWDRPYEQYF
TRBJ1-2 | TRBV7-9 | CASSPGQDIYYGYTF
TRBJ1-2 | TRBV25-1 | CASSDTGDRYGYTF
TRBJ2-7 | TRBV7-9 | CASSTGLAGRSYEQYF
TRBJ2-7 | TRBV5-1 | CASSLGPLGIAYEQYF
TRBJ2-7 | TRBV5-1 | CASSPMGTSGIEQYF
TRBJ1-1 | TRBV6-1 | CASSKSVANTEAFF
TRBJ2-7 | TRBV7-2 | CASSLRQGRVEQYF
TRBJ2-7 | TRBV4-1 | CASSQDGTGYREQYF
TRBJ1-1 | TRBV25-1 | CASSETVLGTPEAFF
TRBJ2-1 | TRBV20-1 | CSASFRSEQFF
TRBJ2-5 | TRBV10-1 | CASTPSRGGDETQYF
TRBJ1-1 | TRBV28 | CASRAKTGRNTEAFF
TRBJ2-5 | TRBV20-1 | CSARTTSGSRETQYF
TRBJ2-2 | TRBV29-1 | CSVWTSGTNTGELFF
TRBJ2-2 | TRBV27 | CASRPSGRNTRELFF
TRBJ1-1 | TRBV30 | CAWTQAGGREAFF
TRBJ2-1 | TRBV6-1 | CAATWDSTYGEQFF
TRBJ2-7 | TRBV20-1 | CSARSSGAFYEQYF
TRBJ2-7 | TRBV6-1 | CASSISPIEVNPYEQYF
TRBJ2-1 | TRBV11-2 | CASSSQTSGSQFF
TRBJ2-6 | TRBV7-3 | CASRPGLADSGANVLTF
TRBJ1-2 | TRBV29-1 | CSVEFRTAAGGYTF
TRBJ1-2 | TRBV30 | CAWSAGTRDGYTF
TRBJ2-7 | TRBV28 | CASSPSGRFYEQYF
TRBJ1-5 | TRBV20-1 | CSAQAGNSNQPQHF
TRBJ2-1 | TRBV29-1 | CSVVGGEESYNEQFF
TRBJ2-2 | TRBV2 | CASSEVRGTGELFF
TRBJ1-4 | TRBV9 | CASSVSIEVVGKF
TRBJ2-1 | TRBV20-1 | CSATLPGRDSNEQFF
TRBJ2-7 | TRBV7-9 | CASSSGVEPYEQYF
TRBJ2-6 | TRBV27 | CASSSGAAGANVLTF
TRBJ2-7 | TRBV12-3/TRBV12-4 | CASMGHGGQGIYEQYF
TRBJ2-5 | TRBV11-2 | CASSPRGSQETQYF
TRBJ1-2 | TRBV2 | CASSDRDAGKGYTF
TRBJ1-1 | TRBV6-1 | CASRRQGINTEAFF
TRBJ2-5 | TRBV20-1 | CSAILAGGETQYF
TRBJ1-3 | TRBV19 | CASRRAGGFGDGTIYF
TRBJ1-5 | TRBV30 | CAWGFNDQPQHF
TRBJ2-7 | TRBV27 | CASSPTGVPYEQYF